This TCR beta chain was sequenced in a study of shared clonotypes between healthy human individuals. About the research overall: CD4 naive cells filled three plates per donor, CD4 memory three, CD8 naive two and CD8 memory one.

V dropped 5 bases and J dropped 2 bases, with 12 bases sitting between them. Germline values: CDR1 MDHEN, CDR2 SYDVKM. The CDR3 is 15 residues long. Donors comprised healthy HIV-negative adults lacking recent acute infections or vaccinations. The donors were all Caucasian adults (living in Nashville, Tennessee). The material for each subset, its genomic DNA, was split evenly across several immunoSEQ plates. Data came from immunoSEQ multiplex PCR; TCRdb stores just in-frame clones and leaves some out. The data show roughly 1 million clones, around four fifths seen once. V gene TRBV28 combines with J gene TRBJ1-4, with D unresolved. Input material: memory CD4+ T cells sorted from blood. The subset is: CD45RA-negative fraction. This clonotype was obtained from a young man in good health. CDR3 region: CASSPAVGTNEKLFF. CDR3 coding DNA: TGTGCCAGCAGTCCCGCTGTGGGGACTAATGAAAAACTGTTTTTT.